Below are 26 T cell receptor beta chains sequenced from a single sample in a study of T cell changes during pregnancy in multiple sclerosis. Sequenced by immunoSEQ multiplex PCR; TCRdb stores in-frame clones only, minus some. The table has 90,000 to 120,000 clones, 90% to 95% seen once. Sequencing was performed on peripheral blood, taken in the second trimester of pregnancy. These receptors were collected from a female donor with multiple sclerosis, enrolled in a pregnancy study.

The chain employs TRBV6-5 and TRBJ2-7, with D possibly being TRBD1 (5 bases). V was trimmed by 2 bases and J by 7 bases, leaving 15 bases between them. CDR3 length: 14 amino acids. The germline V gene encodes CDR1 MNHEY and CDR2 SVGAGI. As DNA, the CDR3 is TGTGCCAGCAGTTACGTACAGGCGTCGGCTGAGCAGTACTTC. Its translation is CASSYVQASAEQYF.

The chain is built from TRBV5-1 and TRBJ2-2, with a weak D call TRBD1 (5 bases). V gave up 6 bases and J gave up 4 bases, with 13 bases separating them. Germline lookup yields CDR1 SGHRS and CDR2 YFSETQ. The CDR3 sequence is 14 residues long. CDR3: CASTPTASTGELFF. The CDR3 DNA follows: TGCGCCAGCACTCCGACAGCGAGCACCGGGGAGCTGTTTTTT.

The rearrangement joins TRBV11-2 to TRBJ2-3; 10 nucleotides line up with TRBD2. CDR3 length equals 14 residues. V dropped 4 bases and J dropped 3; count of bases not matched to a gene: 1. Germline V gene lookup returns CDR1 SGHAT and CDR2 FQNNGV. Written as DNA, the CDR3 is TGTGCCAGCAGCTCTAGCGGGAGAACAGATACGCAGTATTTT. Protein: CASSSSGRTDTQYF. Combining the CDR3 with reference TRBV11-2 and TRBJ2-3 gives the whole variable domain EAGVAQSPRYKIIEKRQSVAFWCNPISGHATLYWYQQILGQGPKLLIQFQNNGVVDDSQLPKDRFSAERLKGVDSTLKIQPAKLEDSAVYLCASSSSGRTDTQYFGPGTRLTVL.

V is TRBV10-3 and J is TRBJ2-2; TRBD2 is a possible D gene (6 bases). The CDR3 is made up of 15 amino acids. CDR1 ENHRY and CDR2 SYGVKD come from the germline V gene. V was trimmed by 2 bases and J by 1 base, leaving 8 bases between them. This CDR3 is CAISEEGGNTGELFF. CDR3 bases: TGTGCCATCAGTGAGGAGGGAGGGAACACCGGGGAGCTGTTTTTT.

In DNA form, the CDR3 reads TGTGCCATCAGCCCGGGACTGAACACCGGGGAGCTGTTTTTT. Its protein product is CAISPGLNTGELFF. The gene calls are TRBV10-3 and TRBJ2-2; D is perhaps TRBD2 (6 bases). Germline V gives CDR1 ENHRY, CDR2 SYGVKD. This CDR3 has 14 residues. V dropped 6 bases and J dropped 1 base, with 9 bases sitting between them.

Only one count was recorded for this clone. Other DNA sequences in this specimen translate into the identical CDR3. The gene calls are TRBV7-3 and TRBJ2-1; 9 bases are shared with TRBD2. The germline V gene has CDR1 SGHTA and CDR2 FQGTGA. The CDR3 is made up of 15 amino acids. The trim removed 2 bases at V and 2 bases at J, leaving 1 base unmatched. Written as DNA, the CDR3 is TGTGCCAGCAGCTTAGCGGGAGGGCCCTACAATGAGCAGTTCTTC. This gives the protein CASSLAGGPYNEQFF.

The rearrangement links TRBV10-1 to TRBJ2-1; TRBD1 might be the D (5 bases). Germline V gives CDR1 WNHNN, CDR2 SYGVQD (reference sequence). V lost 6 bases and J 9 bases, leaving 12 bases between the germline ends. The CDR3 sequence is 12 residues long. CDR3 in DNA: TGCGCCAGCAGCGATCTAGGGGTTGAGCAGTTCTTC. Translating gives CASSDLGVEQFF.

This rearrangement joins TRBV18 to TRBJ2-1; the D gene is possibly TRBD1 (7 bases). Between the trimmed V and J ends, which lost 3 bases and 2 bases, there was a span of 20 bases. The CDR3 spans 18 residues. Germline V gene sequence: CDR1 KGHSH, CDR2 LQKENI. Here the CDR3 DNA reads TGTGCCAGCTCACCCTTTAAGAGACAGGGAGGTACCTACAATGAGCAGTTCTTC. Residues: CASSPFKRQGGTYNEQFF.

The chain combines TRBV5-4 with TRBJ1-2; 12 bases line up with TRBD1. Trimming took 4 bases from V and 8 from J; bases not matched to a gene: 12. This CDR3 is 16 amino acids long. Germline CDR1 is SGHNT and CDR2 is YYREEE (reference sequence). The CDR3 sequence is CASSPPTGTGGAGYTF. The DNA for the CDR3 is TGTGCCAGCAGCCCCCCTACCGGGACAGGGGGCGCCGGCTACACCTTC. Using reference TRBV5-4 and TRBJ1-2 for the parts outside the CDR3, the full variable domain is ETGVTQSPTHLIKTRGQQVTLRCSSQSGHNTVSWYQQALGQGPQFIFQYYREEENGRGNFPPRFSGLQFPNYSSELNVNALELDDSALYLCASSPPTGTGGAGYTFGSGTRLTVV.

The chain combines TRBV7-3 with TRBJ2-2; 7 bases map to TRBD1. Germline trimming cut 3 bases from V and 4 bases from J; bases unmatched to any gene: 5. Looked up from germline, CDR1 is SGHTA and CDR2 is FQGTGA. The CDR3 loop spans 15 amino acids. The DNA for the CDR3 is TGTGCCAGCAGCTTTGGGGACAGTACCACCGGGGAGCTGTTTTTT. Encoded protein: CASSFGDSTTGELFF.

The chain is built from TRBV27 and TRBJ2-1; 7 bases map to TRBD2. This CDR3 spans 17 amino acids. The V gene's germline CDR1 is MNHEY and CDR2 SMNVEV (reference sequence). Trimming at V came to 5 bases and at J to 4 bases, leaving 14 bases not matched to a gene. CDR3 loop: CASSPPAGVQLYNEQFF. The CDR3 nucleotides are TGTGCCAGCAGTCCCCCCGCGGGAGTTCAACTATACAATGAGCAGTTCTTC.

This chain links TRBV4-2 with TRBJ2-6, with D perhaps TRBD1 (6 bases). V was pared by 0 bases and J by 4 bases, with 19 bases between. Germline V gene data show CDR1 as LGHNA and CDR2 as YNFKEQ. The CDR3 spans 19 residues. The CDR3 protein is CASSQELTGLYTGANVLTF. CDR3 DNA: TGTGCCAGCAGCCAAGAGTTGACAGGCTTATACACCGGGGCCAACGTCCTGACTTTC.

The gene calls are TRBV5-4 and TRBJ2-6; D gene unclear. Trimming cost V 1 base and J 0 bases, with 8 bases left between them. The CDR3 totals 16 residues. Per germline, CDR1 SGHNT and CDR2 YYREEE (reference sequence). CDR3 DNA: TGTGCCAGCAGCTTGTATGTGTCCTCTGGGGCCAACGTCCTGACTTTC. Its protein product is CASSLYVSSGANVLTF.

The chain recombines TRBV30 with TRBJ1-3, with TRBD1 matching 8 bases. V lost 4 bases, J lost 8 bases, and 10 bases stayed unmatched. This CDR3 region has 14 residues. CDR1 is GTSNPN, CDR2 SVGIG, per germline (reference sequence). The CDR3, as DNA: TGTGCCTGGACCCCCTCCAGGGGGCGAGACACCATATATTTT. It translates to CAWTPSRGRDTIYF.

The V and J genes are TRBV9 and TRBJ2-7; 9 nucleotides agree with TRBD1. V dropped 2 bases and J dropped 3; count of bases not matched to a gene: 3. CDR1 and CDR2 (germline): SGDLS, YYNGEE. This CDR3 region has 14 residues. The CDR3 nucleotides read TGTGCCAGCAGCGTTGCGGGACAGGGCTACGAGCAGTACTTC. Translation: CASSVAGQGYEQYF.

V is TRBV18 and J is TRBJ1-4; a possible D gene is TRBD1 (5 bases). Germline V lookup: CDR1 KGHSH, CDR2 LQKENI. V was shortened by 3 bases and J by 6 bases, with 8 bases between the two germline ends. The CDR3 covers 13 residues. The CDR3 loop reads CASSPPGYEKLFF. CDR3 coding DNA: TGTGCCAGCTCACCCCCAGGGTATGAAAAACTGTTTTTT.

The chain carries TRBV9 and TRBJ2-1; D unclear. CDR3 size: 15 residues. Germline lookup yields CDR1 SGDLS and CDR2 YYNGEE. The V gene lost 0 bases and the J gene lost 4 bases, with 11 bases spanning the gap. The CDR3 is CASSVELGRYNEQFF. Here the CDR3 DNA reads TGTGCCAGCAGCGTAGAGCTGGGCAGATACAATGAGCAGTTCTTC.

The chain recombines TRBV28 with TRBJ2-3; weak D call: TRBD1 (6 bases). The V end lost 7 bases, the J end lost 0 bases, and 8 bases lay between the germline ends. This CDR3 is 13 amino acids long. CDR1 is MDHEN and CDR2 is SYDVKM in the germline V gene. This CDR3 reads CASIRGSTDTQYF. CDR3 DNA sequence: TGTGCCAGCATAAGGGGGAGCACAGATACGCAGTATTTT.

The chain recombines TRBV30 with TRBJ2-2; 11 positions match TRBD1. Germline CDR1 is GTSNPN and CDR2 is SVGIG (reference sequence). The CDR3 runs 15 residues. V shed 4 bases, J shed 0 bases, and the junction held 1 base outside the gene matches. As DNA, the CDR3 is TGTGCCTGGAAGGGACAGGGGGCGAACACCGGGGAGCTGTTTTTT. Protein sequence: CAWKGQGANTGELFF.

The CDR3 DNA is TGTGCCAGCAGCTTACTTGGGACTTACACAGATACGCAGTATTTT. Translated: CASSLLGTYTDTQYF. The chain joins TRBV7-9 to TRBJ2-3; D perhaps matches TRBD2 (6 bases). Germline CDR1 reads SEHNR; CDR2 reads FQNEAQ (reference sequence). The CDR3 has 15 amino acids. Trimming cost V 2 bases and J 2 bases, with 11 bases left between them.

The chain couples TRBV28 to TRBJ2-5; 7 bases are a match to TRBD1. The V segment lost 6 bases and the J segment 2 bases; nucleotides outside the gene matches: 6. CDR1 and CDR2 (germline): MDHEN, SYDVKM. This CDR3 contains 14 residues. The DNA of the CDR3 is TGTGCCAGCAGGGCTCCGGGACAGCAAGAGACCCAGTACTTC. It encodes CASRAPGQQETQYF.

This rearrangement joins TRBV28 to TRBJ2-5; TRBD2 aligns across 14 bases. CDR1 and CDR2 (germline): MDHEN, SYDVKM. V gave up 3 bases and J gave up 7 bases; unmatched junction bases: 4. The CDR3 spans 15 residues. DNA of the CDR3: TGTGCCAGCAGTTTGACTAGCGGGAGGGTTGGGACCCAGTACTTC. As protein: CASSLTSGRVGTQYF. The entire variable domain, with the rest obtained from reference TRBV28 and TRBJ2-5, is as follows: DVKVTQSSRYLVKRTGEKVFLECVQDMDHENMFWYRQDPGLGLRLIYFSYDVKMKEKGDIPEGYSVSREKKERFSLILESASTNQTSMYLCASSLTSGRVGTQYFGPGTRLLVL.

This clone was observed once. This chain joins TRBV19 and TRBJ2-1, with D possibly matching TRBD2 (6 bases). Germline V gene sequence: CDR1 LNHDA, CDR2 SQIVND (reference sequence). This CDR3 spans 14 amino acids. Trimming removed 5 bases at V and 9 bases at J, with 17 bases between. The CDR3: CASSSTRYGGEQFF. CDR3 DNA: TGTGCCAGTAGTTCTACTAGGTACGGGGGTGAGCAGTTCTTC.

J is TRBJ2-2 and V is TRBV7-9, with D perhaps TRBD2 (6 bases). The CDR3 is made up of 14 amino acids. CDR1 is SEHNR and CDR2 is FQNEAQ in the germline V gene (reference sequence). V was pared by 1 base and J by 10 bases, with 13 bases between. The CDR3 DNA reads TGTGCCAGCAGCTTAGTGCTAGGGGAGGTGGAGCTGTTTTTT. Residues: CASSLVLGEVELFF.

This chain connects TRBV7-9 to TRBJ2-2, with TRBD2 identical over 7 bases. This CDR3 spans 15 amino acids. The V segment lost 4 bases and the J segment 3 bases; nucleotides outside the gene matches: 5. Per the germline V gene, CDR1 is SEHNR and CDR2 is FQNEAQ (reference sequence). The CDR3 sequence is CASSSRAGDTGELFF. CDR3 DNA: TGTGCCAGCAGCTCCCGGGCGGGGGACACCGGGGAGCTGTTTTTT. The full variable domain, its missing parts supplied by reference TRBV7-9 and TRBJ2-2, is DTGVSQNPRHKITKRGQNVTFRCDPISEHNRLYWYRQTLGQGPEFLTYFQNEAQLEKSRLLSDRFSAERPKGSFSTLEIQRTEQGDSAMYLCASSSRAGDTGELFFGEGSRLTVL.

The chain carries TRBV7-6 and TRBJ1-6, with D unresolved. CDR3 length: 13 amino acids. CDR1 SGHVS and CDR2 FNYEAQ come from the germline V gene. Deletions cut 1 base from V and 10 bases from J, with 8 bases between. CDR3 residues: CASSLDAVSPLHF. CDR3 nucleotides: TGTGCCAGCAGCTTAGATGCAGTCTCACCCCTCCACTTT.